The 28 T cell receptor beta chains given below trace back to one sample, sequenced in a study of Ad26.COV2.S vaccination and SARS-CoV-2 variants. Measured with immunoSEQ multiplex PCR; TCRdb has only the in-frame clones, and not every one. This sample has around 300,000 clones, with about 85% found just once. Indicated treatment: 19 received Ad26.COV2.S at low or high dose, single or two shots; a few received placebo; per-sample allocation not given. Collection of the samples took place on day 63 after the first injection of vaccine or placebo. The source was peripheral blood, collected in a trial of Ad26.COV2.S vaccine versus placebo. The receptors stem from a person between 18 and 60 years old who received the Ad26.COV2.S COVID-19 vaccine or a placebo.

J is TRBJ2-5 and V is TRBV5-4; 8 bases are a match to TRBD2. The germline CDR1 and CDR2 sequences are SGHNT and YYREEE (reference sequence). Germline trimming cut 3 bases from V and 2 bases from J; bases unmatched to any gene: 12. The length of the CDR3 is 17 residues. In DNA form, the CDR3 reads TGTGCCAGCAGCTATAAGGGACTAGGAGGGGATCAAGAGACCCAGTACTTC. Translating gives CASSYKGLGGDQETQYF.

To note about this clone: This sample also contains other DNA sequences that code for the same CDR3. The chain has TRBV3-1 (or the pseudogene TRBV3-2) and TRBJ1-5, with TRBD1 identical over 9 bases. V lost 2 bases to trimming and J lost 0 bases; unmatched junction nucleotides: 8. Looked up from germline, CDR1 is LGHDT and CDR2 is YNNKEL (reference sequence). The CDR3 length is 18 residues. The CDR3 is CASSQHRDRDYSNQPQHF. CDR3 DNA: TGTGCCAGCAGCCAACACCGGGACAGGGATTATAGCAATCAGCCCCAGCATTTT.

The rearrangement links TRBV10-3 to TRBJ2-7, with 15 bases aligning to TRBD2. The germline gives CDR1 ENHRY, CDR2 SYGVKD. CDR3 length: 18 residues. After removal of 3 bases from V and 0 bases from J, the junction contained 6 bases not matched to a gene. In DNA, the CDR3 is TGTGCCATCAGTGACCCCGGACTAGCGGGGGGGAGCTCCTACGAGCAGTACTTC. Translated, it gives CAISDPGLAGGSSYEQYF.

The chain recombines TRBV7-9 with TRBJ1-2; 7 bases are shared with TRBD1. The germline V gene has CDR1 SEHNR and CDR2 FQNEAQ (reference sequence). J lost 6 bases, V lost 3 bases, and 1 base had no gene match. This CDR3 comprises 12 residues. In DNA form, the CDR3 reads TGTGCCAGCAGCTTGACAGGGAATGGCTACACCTTC. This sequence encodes CASSLTGNGYTF. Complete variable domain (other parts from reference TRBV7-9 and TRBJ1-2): DTGVSQNPRHKITKRGQNVTFRCDPISEHNRLYWYRQTLGQGPEFLTYFQNEAQLEKSRLLSDRFSAERPKGSFSTLEIQRTEQGDSAMYLCASSLTGNGYTFGSGTRLTVV.

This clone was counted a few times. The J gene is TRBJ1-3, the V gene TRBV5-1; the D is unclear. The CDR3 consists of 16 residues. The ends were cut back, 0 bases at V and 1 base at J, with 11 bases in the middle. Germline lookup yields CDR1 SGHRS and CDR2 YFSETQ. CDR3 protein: CASSLAGEESGNTIYF. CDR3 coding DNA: TGCGCCAGCAGCTTGGCTGGGGAGGAATCTGGAAACACCATATATTTT.

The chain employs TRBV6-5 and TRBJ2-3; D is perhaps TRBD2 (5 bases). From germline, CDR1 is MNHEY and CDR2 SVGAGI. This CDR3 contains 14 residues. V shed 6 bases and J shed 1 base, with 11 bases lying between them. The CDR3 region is CASRDLAGTDTQYF. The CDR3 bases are TGTGCCAGCAGGGACCTAGCCGGCACAGATACGCAGTATTTT.

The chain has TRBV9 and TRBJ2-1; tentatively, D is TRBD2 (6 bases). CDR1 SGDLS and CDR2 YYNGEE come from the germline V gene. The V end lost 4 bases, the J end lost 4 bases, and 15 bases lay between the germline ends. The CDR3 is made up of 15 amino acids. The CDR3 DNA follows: TGTGCCAGCAGCACCTCCGGGGGACGGTACAATGAGCAGTTCTTC. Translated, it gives CASSTSGGRYNEQFF.

CDR3 nucleotides: TGTGCCAGCAGTCCTTCCGGGACCCTGAGGGAGACCCAGTACTTC. This codes for CASSPSGTLRETQYF. V is TRBV28 and J is TRBJ2-5; either TRBD1 or TRBD2 may supply D (5 bases each). V was cut by 5 bases and J by 5 bases, with 18 bases left in between. The CDR3 is 15 amino acids. Germline V gene lookup returns CDR1 MDHEN and CDR2 SYDVKM. The whole variable domain, remainder taken from reference TRBV28 and TRBJ2-5, is DVKVTQSSRYLVKRTGEKVFLECVQDMDHENMFWYRQDPGLGLRLIYFSYDVKMKEKGDIPEGYSVSREKKERFSLILESASTNQTSMYLCASSPSGTLRETQYFGPGTRLLVL.

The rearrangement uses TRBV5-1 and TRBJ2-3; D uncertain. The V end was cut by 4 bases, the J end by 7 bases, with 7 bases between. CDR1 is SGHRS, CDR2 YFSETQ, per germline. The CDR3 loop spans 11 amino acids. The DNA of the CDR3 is TGCGCCAGCAGCCAAGAAAATACGCAGTATTTT. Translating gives CASSQENTQYF.

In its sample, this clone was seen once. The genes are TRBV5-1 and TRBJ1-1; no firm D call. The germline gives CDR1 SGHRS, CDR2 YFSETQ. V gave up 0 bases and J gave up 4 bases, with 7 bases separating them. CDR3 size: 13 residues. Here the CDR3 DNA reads TGCGCCAGCAGCTTGGGCCCGGCCACTGAAGCTTTCTTT. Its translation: CASSLGPATEAFF.

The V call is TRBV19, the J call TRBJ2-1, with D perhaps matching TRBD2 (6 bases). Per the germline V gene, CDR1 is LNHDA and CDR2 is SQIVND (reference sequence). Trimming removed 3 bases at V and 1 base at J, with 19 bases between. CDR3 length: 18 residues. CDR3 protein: CASSMFWREEGSYNEQFF. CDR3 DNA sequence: TGTGCCAGTAGTATGTTTTGGAGGGAGGAAGGTTCCTACAATGAGCAGTTCTTC.

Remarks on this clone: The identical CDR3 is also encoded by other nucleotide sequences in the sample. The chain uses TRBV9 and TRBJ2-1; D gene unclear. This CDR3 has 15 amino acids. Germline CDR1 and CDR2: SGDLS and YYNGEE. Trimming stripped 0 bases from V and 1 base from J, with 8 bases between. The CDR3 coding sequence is TGTGCCAGCAGCGTAGTGGGCGGTTCCTACAATGAGCAGTTCTTC. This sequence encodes CASSVVGGSYNEQFF.

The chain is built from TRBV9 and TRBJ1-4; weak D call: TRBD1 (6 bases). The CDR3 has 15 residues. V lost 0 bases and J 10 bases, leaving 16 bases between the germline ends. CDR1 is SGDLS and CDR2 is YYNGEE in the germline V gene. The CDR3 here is CASSVGTAGAGKLFF. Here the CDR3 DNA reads TGTGCCAGCAGCGTAGGAACGGCAGGGGCTGGAAAACTGTTTTTT.

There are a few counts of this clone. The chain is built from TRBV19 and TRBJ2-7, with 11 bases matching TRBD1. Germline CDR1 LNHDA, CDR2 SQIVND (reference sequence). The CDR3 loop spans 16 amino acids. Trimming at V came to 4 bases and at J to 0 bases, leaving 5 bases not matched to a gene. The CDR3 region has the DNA TGTGCCAGTAGTAGGACAGGGGGCGGGAGCTCCTACGAGCAGTACTTC. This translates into CASSRTGGGSSYEQYF.

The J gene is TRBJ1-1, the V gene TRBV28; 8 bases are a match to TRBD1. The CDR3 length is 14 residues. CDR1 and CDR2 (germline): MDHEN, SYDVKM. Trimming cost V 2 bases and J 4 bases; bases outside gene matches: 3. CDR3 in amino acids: CASSLPGGLTEAFF. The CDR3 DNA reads TGTGCCAGCAGTTTACCAGGGGGCCTCACTGAAGCTTTCTTT.

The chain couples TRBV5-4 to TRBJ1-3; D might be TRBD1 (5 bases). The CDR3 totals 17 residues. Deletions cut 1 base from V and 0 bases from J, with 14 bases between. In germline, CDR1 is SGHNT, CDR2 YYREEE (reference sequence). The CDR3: CASSLMQGTHSGNTIYF. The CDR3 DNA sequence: TGTGCCAGCAGCTTGATGCAGGGTACCCACTCTGGAAACACCATATATTTT.

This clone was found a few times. The CDR3 DNA reads as TGTGCCAGCAGCGCCAGGGTGGCTTTCTACGAGCAGTACTTC. This gives the protein CASSARVAFYEQYF. The V call is TRBV21-1, the J call TRBJ2-7; TRBD1 is the table's D call, not checked against the DNA. TRBV21-1 is given as a pseudogene. The length of the CDR3 is 14 residues.

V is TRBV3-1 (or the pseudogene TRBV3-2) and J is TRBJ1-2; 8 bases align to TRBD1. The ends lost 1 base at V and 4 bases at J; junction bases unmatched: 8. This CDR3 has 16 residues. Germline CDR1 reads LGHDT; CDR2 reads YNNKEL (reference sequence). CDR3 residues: CASSQGTRGLGYGYTF. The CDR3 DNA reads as TGTGCCAGCAGCCAAGGAACCAGGGGGCTCGGCTATGGCTACACCTTC.

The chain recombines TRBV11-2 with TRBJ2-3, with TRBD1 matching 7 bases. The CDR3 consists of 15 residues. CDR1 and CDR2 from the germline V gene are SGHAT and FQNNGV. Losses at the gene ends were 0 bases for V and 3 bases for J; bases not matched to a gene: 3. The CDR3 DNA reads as TGTGCCAGCAGCTTAGAACAGGGGAGAACAGATACGCAGTATTTT. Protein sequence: CASSLEQGRTDTQYF.

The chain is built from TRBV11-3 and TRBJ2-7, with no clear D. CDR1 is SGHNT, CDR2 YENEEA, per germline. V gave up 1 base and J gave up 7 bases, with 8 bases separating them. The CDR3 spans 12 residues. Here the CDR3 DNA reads TGTGCCAGCAGCTTAGGGCCGCGGGAGCAGTACTTC. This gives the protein CASSLGPREQYF.

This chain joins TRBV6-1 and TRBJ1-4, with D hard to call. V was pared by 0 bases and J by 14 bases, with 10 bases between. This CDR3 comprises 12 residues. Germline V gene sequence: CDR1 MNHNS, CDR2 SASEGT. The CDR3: CASSEALGRLFF. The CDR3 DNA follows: TGTGCCAGCAGTGAAGCGCTCGGAAGGCTGTTTTTT.

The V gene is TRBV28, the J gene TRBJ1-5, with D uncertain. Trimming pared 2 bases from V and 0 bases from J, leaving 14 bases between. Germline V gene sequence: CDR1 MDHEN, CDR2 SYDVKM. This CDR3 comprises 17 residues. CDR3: CASSLIWPDNSNQPQHF. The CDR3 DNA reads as TGTGCCAGCAGTTTAATCTGGCCAGACAATAGCAATCAGCCCCAGCATTTT.

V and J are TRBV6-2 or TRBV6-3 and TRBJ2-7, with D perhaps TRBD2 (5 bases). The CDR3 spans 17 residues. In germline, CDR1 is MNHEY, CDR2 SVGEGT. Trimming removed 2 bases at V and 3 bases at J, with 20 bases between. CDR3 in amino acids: CASSYPPVLGIFYEQYF. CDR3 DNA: TGTGCCAGCAGTTACCCCCCCGTGCTCGGGATCTTCTACGAGCAGTACTTC.

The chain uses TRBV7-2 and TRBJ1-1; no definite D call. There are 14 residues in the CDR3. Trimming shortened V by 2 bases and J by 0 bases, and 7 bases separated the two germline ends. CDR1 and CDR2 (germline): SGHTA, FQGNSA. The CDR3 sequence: CASSLLALNTEAFF. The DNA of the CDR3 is TGTGCCAGCAGCTTATTAGCGCTGAACACTGAAGCTTTCTTT.

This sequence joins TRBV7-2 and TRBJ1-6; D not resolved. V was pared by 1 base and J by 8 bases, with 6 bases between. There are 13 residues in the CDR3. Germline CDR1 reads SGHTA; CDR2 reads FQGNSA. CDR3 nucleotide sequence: TGTGCCAGCAGCTTAGGTCAGGATTCACCCCTCCACTTT. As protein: CASSLGQDSPLHF.

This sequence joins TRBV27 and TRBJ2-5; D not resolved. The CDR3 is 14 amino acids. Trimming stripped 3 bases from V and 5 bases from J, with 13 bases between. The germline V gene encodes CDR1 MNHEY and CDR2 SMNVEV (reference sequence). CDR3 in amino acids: CASSFHGRSETQYF. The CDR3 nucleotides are TGTGCCAGCAGTTTTCATGGCAGATCCGAGACCCAGTACTTC.

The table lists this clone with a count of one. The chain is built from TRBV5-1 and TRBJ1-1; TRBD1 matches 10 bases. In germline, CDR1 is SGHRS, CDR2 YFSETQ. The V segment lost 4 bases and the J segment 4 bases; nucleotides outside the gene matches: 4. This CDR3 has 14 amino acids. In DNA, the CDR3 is TGCGCCAGCAGCAGGACAGGGGGAGGCACTGAAGCTTTCTTT. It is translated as CASSRTGGGTEAFF.

This CDR3 reads CASGLVTGGGEQFF. In nucleotides, the CDR3 is TGTGCTAGTGGTTTGGTGACCGGGGGGGGTGAGCAGTTCTTC. The J gene is TRBJ2-1, the V gene TRBV12-5; TRBD2 agrees at 8 bases. The trim removed 0 bases at V and 9 bases at J, leaving 4 bases unmatched. The CDR3 is made up of 14 amino acids. Germline V gene lookup returns CDR1 LGHNT and CDR2 FRNRAP.